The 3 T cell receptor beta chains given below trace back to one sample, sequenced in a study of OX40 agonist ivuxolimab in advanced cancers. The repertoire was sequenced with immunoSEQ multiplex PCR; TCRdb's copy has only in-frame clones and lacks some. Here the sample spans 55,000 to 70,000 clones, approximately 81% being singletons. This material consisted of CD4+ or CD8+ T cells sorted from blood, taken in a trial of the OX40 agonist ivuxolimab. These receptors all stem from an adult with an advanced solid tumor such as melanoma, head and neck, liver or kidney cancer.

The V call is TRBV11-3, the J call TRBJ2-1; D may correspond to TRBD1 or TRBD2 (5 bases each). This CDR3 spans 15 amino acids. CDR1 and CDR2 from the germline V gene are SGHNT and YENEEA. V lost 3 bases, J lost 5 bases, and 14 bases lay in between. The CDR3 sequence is CASSFMGESHNEQFF. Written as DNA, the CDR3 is TGTGCCAGCAGCTTTATGGGGGAGTCCCACAATGAGCAGTTCTTC.

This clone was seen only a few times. The CDR3 reads CASRLGTGFNEKLFF. The DNA of the CDR3 is TGTGCCAGCAGACTGGGGACAGGGTTTAATGAAAAACTGTTTTTT. This rearrangement joins TRBV6-6 to TRBJ1-4; TRBD1 matches at 9 bases. The CDR3 runs to 15 residues. The J segment lost 4 bases and the V segment lost 6 bases, leaving 6 bases of the junction unmatched. Germline values: CDR1 MNHNY, CDR2 SVGAGI (reference sequence).

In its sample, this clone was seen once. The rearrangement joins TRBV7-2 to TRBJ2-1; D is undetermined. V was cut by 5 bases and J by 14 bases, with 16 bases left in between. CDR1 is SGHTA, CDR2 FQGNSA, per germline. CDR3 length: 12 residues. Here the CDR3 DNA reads TGTGCCAGCAGCCCCCGGGTCCTTCCCGAGTTCTTC. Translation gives CASSPRVLPEFF.